Here is one T cell receptor beta chain with its context. Its target is not known. The CDR3 runs to 14 residues. The ends were cut back, 1 base at V and 5 bases at J, with 13 bases in the middle. Germline lookup yields CDR1 SQVTM and CDR2 ANQGSEA. The sample belongs to a study of shared clonotypes between healthy human individuals. Study observations and caveats: When compared with the clonotypes that were shared by all four sorted-subset donors, the non-shared clonotypes turned out to have lower generation probabilities.

The data were produced by immunoSEQ multiplex PCR, yet TCRdb's version contains in-frame clones alone and is incomplete. This sample has fewer than 850,000 clones, with 80% to 95% found just once. Sequencing used memory CD8+ T cells from PBMCs. The subset was: CD45RO+ cells pooled with CCR7-negative TemRA cells. The genes are TRBV29-1 and TRBJ2-3, with D possibly TRBD2 on 7 matching bases. The source of this sequence is a man aged 18 to 29 in good health. Some clones in this sample may be carry-over from other donors' samples. CDR3 amino acids: CSVEVGEGEDTQYF. The CDR3 DNA reads as TGCAGCGTTGAAGTGGGGGAGGGGGAAGATACGCAGTATTTT.